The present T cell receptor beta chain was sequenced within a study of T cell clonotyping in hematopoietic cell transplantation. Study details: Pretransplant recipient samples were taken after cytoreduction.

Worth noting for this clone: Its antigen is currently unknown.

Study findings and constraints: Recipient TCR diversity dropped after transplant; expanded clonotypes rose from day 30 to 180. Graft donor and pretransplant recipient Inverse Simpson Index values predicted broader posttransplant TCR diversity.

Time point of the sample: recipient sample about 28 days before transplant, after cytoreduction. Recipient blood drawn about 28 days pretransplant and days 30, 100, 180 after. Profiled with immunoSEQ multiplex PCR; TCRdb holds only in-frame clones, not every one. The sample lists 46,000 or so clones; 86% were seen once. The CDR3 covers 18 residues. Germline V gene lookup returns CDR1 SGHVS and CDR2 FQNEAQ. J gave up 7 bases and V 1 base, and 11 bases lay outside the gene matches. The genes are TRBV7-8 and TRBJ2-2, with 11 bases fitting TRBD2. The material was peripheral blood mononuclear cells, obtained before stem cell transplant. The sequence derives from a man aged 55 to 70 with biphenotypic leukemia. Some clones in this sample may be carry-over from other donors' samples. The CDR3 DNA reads TGTGCCAGCAGCTTAGGATATCTACTAGCGGGAGTACACGGGGAGCTGTTTTTT. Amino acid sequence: CASSLGYLLAGVHGELFF.